The rows below give T cell receptor beta chains drawn from one sample of a study of cytomegalovirus exposure and HLA in healthy donors. Measured with immunoSEQ multiplex PCR; TCRdb has only the in-frame clones, and not every one. The data show some 150,000 clones, 80% to 90% seen once. Input material: PBMCs. The receptors originated from a woman aged 25 to 39 in good health and CMV-seropositive. CDR3s include the opening cysteine and the closing phenylalanine or tryptophan. A D gene is named only where the DNA matches it firmly. Clone size is given for some rows only: seen once, a few or many times, or a class if the clone is expanded.

TRBJ1-3 | NA | TRBV5-8 | NA | TGTGCCAGCAGCTTATACAGTACTGGAAACACCATATATTTT | CASSLYSTGNTIYF
TRBJ2-2 | NA | TRBV6-5 | NA | TGTGCCAGCAGCAGGGTCGGCACCGGGGAGCTGTTTTTT | CASSRVGTGELFF
TRBJ2-7 | NA | TRBV2 | NA | TGTGCCAGCAGTGAATGGGGTCCAGGGGACGAGCAGTACTTC | CASSEWGPGDEQYF
TRBJ2-5 | NA | TRBV6-6 | NA | TGTGCCAGCAGTTACGGCCGCTCTAGCGCTCAAGAGACCCAGTACTTC | CASSYGRSSAQETQYF
TRBJ2-1 | NA | TRBV7-2 | once | TGTGCCAGCAGCTTAGTCGGGGGAGTTAACAATGAGCAGTTCTTC | CASSLVGGVNNEQFF
TRBJ1-1 | NA | TRBV7-8 | NA | TGTGCCAGCAGCTTCAGGGAGGAGTCCACTGAAGCTTTCTTT | CASSFREESTEAFF
TRBJ1-1 | NA | TRBV7-9 | NA | TGTGCCAGCGGGTGTGGACAGCAACTATCTGAAGCTTTCTTT | CASGCGQQLSEAFF
TRBJ1-2 | NA | TRBV7-9 | NA | TGTGCCACCTCAGGCGGGACCTATGTCTCTTACACCTTC | CATSGGTYVSYTF
TRBJ1-6 | NA | TRBV19 | NA | TGTGCCAGTAGCCGGGGGTCGGGGAATTCACCCCTCCACTTT | CASSRGSGNSPLHF
TRBJ2-5 | NA | TRBV11-2 | once | TGTGCCAGCAGCTTTAGCGAAGGGACCCAGTACTTC | CASSFSEGTQYF
TRBJ2-7 | NA | TRBV2 | few | TGTGCCAGCAGACAACAGGCGGGGACGGTCCACGAGCAGTACTTC | CASRQQAGTVHEQYF
TRBJ2-5 | TRBD2 | TRBV4-1 | NA | TGCGCCAGCAGGGTGGGACTAGCGGGGGGGCCGGAGACCCAGTACTTC | CASRVGLAGGPETQYF
TRBJ1-2 | NA | TRBV5-1 | once | TGCGCCAGCAGCTTGGGGGGCGGCTATGGCTACACCTTC | CASSLGGGYGYTF
TRBJ2-5 | NA | TRBV19 | NA | TGTGCCAGTAGTGCAGGGCCCGAGTACCAAGAGACCCAGTACTTC | CASSAGPEYQETQYF
TRBJ2-7 | NA | TRBV2 | NA | TGTGCCAGCAGGACTGACTCCTACGAGCAGTACTTC | CASRTDSYEQYF
TRBJ2-4 | NA | TRBV28 | NA | TGTGCCAGCAGTTTCCCCGGGAGTCGTACCAAAAACATTCAGTACTTC | CASSFPGSRTKNIQYF
TRBJ2-1 | TRBD2 | TRBV5-5 | NA | TGTGCCAGCAGCTTCGGGGGGACCTACAATGAGCAGTTCTTC | CASSFGGTYNEQFF
TRBJ2-7 | NA | TRBV6-1 | NA | TGTGCCAGCAGTGAATCAACGGAGGGGGGGCTGTACGAGCAGTACTTC | CASSESTEGGLYEQYF
TRBJ2-5 | NA | TRBV28 | NA | TGTGCCAGCAGTTTAGGGGCCAACAGGGTCCAAGAGACCCAGTACTTC | CASSLGANRVQETQYF
TRBJ2-1 | TRBD2 | TRBV27 | NA | TGTGCCAGCAGTTTAATTTCGGGGACTAGCGGCCCGGCTCATGAGCAGTTCTTC | CASSLISGTSGPAHEQFF
TRBJ1-2 | NA | TRBV4-2 | NA | TGTGCCAGCAGCCAAGATCGTGGCACATCAAACTATGGCTACACCTTC | CASSQDRGTSNYGYTF
TRBJ2-5 | NA | TRBV7-7 | NA | TGTGCCAGCAGCTTAGCGCTTGCAGGGCAAGAGACCCAGTACTTC | CASSLALAGQETQYF
TRBJ2-7 | TRBD1 | TRBV27 | NA | TGTGCCAGCAGATACAGGGGCGGTACCTACGAGCAGTACTTC | CASRYRGGTYEQYF
TRBJ2-1 | TRBD2 | TRBV5-1 | NA | TGCGCCAGCAGCGAAAGGCCGGGACTATGGGGGTTCTTC | CASSERPGLWGFF
TRBJ1-2 | NA | TRBV28 | few | TGTGCCAGCACCGTGACATTTAACTATGGCTACACCTTC | CASTVTFNYGYTF
TRBJ2-3 | TRBD2 | TRBV7-8 | NA | TGTGCCAGCAGCTCACCTATAGCGGGAGATACGCAGTATTTT | CASSSPIAGDTQYF
TRBJ2-5 | TRBD1 | TRBV7-6 | NA | TGTGCCAGCAGCCCAGGGGGTCGAGAGACCCAGTACTTC | CASSPGGRETQYF
TRBJ1-1 | NA | TRBV5-8 | NA | TGTGCCAGCAGCTTGGTTGCGGGTATCATGAACACTGAAGCTTTCTTT | CASSLVAGIMNTEAFF
TRBJ1-1 | NA | TRBV19 | NA | TGTGCCAGTAGGGGCCGCATGAACACTGAAGCTTTCTTT | CASRGRMNTEAFF
TRBJ1-1 | NA | TRBV28 | NA | TGTGCCAGCAGTTTATGGCAATTGGACAGCAGGAGTGAAGCTTTCTTT | CASSLWQLDSRSEAFF
TRBJ2-5 | TRBD2 | TRBV7-8 | NA | TGTGCCAGCAGCAAGCGGGATGGACTAGCGGGGGGGCCGGAGACCCAGTACTTC | CASSKRDGLAGGPETQYF
TRBJ2-7 | NA | TRBV5-1 | once | TGCGCCAGCAGCTTGGAGCGCCACGAGCAGTACTTC | CASSLERHEQYF
TRBJ1-2 | TRBD1 | TRBV19 | NA | TGTGCCAGTAGCGCCCGACCCCGACAGGGGAACTATGGCTACACCTTC | CASSARPRQGNYGYTF
TRBJ2-3 | TRBD2 | TRBV7-9 | NA | TGTGCCAGCAGCCGCCGATCTAGCGGTCCCGGAGGGGATACGCAGTATTTT | CASSRRSSGPGGDTQYF
TRBJ1-5 | TRBD1 | TRBV5-1 | NA | TGCGCCAGCAGCTTGGGGACAGGGAACAATCAGCCCCAGCATTTT | CASSLGTGNNQPQHF
TRBJ2-2 | NA | TRBV28 | NA | TGTGCCAGCAGTTTTACAGGGAGCACCGGGGAGCTGTTTTTT | CASSFTGSTGELFF
TRBJ1-5 | NA | TRBV28 | NA | TGTGCCAGCAGTTCTCGCCAGGAATTCAGTCAGCCCCAGCATTTT | CASSSRQEFSQPQHF
TRBJ2-7 | NA | TRBV19 | NA | TGTGCCAGTAGTACCCAGTACGAGCAGTACTTC | CASSTQYEQYF
TRBJ2-1 | TRBD2 | TRBV10-2 | NA | TGCGCCAGCAGTGCCCTAGCGGGGTACAATGAGCAGTTCTTC | CASSALAGYNEQFF
TRBJ2-1 | NA | TRBV28 | NA | TGTGCCAGCAGTTTAGGGGCCTTCAGAGGCAATGAGCAGTTCTTC | CASSLGAFRGNEQFF
TRBJ1-4 | NA | TRBV5-1 | few | TGCGCCAGCAGCACAGGGTCAACTAATGAAAAACTGTTTTTT | CASSTGSTNEKLFF
TRBJ2-1 | TRBD2 | TRBV9 | NA | TGTGCCAGCAGCGTAGCGAGCGGGGGGGCCGATGAGCAGTTCTTC | CASSVASGGADEQFF
TRBJ2-2 | TRBD2 | TRBV6-1 | NA | TGTGCCAGCAGTGGGATAGCGGGGGTGGCCGGGGAGCTGTTTTTT | CASSGIAGVAGELFF
TRBJ1-2 | TRBD1 | TRBV19 | many | TGTGCCAGTAGTAACAGGGGAGTTGAACACTATGGCTACACCTTC | CASSNRGVEHYGYTF
TRBJ2-7 | NA | TRBV21-1 | NA | TGTGCCAGCAGCAAAGGCGGGACTAGTGACTACGAGCAGTACTTC | CASSKGGTSDYEQYF
TRBJ1-3 | NA | TRBV7-2 | NA | TGTGCCAGCAGCTTAGTGGCCGGGTCTGGAAACACCATATATTTT | CASSLVAGSGNTIYF
TRBJ2-4 | NA | TRBV5-1 | NA | TGCGCCAGCAGCAGCGGACACGAAGCGGGAAACATTCAGTACTTC | CASSSGHEAGNIQYF
TRBJ2-7 | TRBD1 | TRBV2 | NA | TGTGCCAGCAGTGTCCGGGACAGTCTCTACGAGCAGTACTTC | CASSVRDSLYEQYF
TRBJ2-7 | NA | TRBV6-1 | NA | TGTGCCAGCAGTGAAGCCCTAGGGGACTCCTACGAGCAGTACTTC | CASSEALGDSYEQYF
TRBJ2-4 | NA | TRBV5-5 | NA | TGTGCCAGCAGCCACCCACTAGCCAAAAACATTCAGTACTTC | CASSHPLAKNIQYF
TRBJ2-2 | NA | TRBV5-4 | NA | TGTGCCAGCAGCTTGGGGCCCACCGGGGAGCTGTTTTTT | CASSLGPTGELFF
TRBJ2-2 | TRBD2 | TRBV2 | NA | TGTGCCAGCAGGGCGGGACTAGCGGACCTCACCGGGGAGCTGTTTTTT | CASRAGLADLTGELFF
TRBJ2-3 | NA | TRBV7-9 | once | TGTGCCAGCAGCTATGGCCCAGATACGCAGTATTTT | CASSYGPDTQYF
TRBJ2-7 | TRBD2 | TRBV2 | NA | TGTGCCAGCAGTTACGGTAGCGGGGGGACCTACGAGCAGTACTTC | CASSYGSGGTYEQYF
TRBJ1-2 | TRBD1 | TRBV6-5 | NA | TGTGCCAGCAGTTGGGGACAGGGGGATGGCTACACCTTC | CASSWGQGDGYTF
TRBJ2-1 | NA | TRBV29-1 | NA | TGCAGCGTTGAATCCTCTGTCGCGAGCTCCTACAATGAGCAGTTCTTC | CSVESSVASSYNEQFF
TRBJ2-3 | NA | TRBV19 | NA | TGTGCCAGTAGTAATACAGGGAGGGGTCCAGATACGCAGTATTTT | CASSNTGRGPDTQYF